These 26 T cell receptor beta chains were all obtained from the same sample, sequenced in a study of response to subunit inactivated influenza vaccine. A single record per CDR3 protein comes from TCRdb applying MiXCR to the RT-PCR reads. This repertoire shows 650,000 to 850,000 distinct CDR3 sequences, around 14% found once; its top ten account for around 7.3%. The source material was PBMCs from blood, sampled 14 to 15 days before vaccination. These receptor sequences come from a man between 45 and 60 years old who received an inactivated influenza vaccine.

The chain combines TRBV11-3 with TRBJ2-1, with D uncertain. Germline values: CDR1 SGHNT, CDR2 YENEEA. V was trimmed by 0 bases and J by 4 bases, leaving 7 bases between them. This CDR3 spans 14 amino acids. In DNA form, the CDR3 reads TGTGCCAGCAGCTTAGACCTGTATTACAATGAGCAGTTCTTC. This sequence encodes CASSLDLYYNEQFF. Complete variable domain (other parts from reference TRBV11-3 and TRBJ2-1): EAGVVQSPRYKIIEKKQPVAFWCNPISGHNTLYWYLQNLGQGPELLIRYENEEAVDDSQLPKDRFSAERLKGVDSTLKIQPAELGDSAVYLCASSLDLYYNEQFFGPGTRLTVL.

This clonotype has a handful of counts. The DNA of the CDR3 is TGTGCCAGCAGTTCCATGGACAGGGGACGCTACACCTTC. This gives the protein CASSSMDRGRYTF. The chain links TRBV12-3 or TRBV12-4 to TRBJ1-2; 9 positions agree with TRBD1. With V trimmed by 4 bases and J by 9 bases, 6 bases remained unmatched. The length of the CDR3 is 13 residues.

This clonotype showed up many times. The J gene is TRBJ1-5, the V gene TRBV20-1; 8 nucleotides match TRBD1. Germline loops: CDR1 DFQATT, CDR2 SNEGSKA (reference sequence). The CDR3 consists of 17 residues. V shed 0 bases, J shed 5 bases, and the junction held 12 bases outside the gene matches. The CDR3 spells CSARDGGQGRLDQPQHF. The CDR3 DNA reads TGCAGTGCTAGAGATGGAGGACAGGGACGTTTGGATCAGCCCCAGCATTTT.

Here the CDR3 reads CASRAFRTPNEKLFF. In DNA, the CDR3 is TGTGCCAGCAGAGCCTTTAGGACACCAAATGAAAAACTGTTTTTT. The chain joins TRBV7-2 to TRBJ1-4; D might be TRBD1 (5 bases). Trimming shortened V by 6 bases and J by 5 bases, and 16 bases separated the two germline ends. There are 15 residues in the CDR3. Germline V CDR1 and CDR2: SGHTA, FQGNSA.

This clonotype has ten or more counts. The chain joins TRBV7-2 to TRBJ1-1; TRBD1 matches at 8 bases. CDR3 length: 15 residues. The germline CDR1 and CDR2 sequences are SGHTA and FQGNSA. With V trimmed by 2 bases and J by 3 bases, 5 bases remained unmatched. Written as DNA, the CDR3 is TGTGCCAGCAGCTTACAGGGGGCTTGGGACACTGAAGCTTTCTTT. This encodes CASSLQGAWDTEAFF.

This clonotype showed up many times. This chain uses TRBV6-6 with TRBJ2-7; no firm D call. In germline, CDR1 is MNHNY, CDR2 SVGAGI (reference sequence). The CDR3 spans 12 residues. The ends were cut back, 6 bases at V and 5 bases at J, with 11 bases in the middle. The CDR3 is CASSPGRNEQYF. The CDR3 bases are TGTGCCAGCAGCCCCGGACGGAACGAGCAGTACTTC.

This clonotype has more than one count but fewer than ten. The CDR3 spells CASSLTSGGLAGLTDTQYF. The CDR3 DNA is TGTGCCAGCAGCTTAACCTCCGGTGGATTAGCGGGGCTTACAGATACGCAGTATTTT. V usage is TRBV7-3 and J usage is TRBJ2-3, with TRBD2 matching over 8 bases. CDR3 length: 19 residues. Germline V gene lookup returns CDR1 SGHTA and CDR2 FQGTGA. Germline trimming cut 0 bases from V and 3 bases from J; bases unmatched to any gene: 14.

This clonotype was observed a handful of times. The CDR3 reads CASSLDSGLNQPQHF. The CDR3 DNA sequence: TGTGCCAGCAGCTTAGATAGCGGACTCAATCAGCCCCAGCATTTT. V usage is TRBV11-2 and J usage is TRBJ1-5; D call uncertain. The V end was cut by 0 bases, the J end by 3 bases, with 9 bases between. Germline CDR1 and CDR2: SGHAT and FQNNGV. The CDR3 extends over 15 amino acids.

This clonotype was picked up one time. The CDR3 DNA sequence: TGTGCCAGCAGCGAAAATGTACAGTTAACAGATACGCAGTATTTT. As protein: CASSENVQLTDTQYF. J is TRBJ2-3 and V is TRBV7-6; D not resolved. Trimming took off 5 bases at V and 3 bases at J, with 15 bases between the two ends. The CDR3 has 15 amino acids. The germline CDR1 and CDR2 sequences are SGHVS and FNYEAQ.

This chain links TRBV18 with TRBJ1-2; 7 bases fit TRBD1. Losses at the gene ends were 3 bases for V and 5 bases for J; bases not matched to a gene: 9. CDR1 KGHSH and CDR2 LQKENI come from the germline V gene. This CDR3 contains 15 residues. CDR3 nucleotides: TGTGCCAGCTCACCGTCTTCCGGGACAGTGTATGGCTACACCTTC. Protein product: CASSPSSGTVYGYTF.

This clonotype came up many times. This rearrangement joins TRBV12-3 or TRBV12-4 to TRBJ2-2, with TRBD1 matching over 7 bases. V lost 1 base to trimming and J lost 4 bases; unmatched junction nucleotides: 3. The CDR3 length is 15 residues. In DNA form, the CDR3 reads TGTGCCAGCAGTTTAGGACAGGGAGTCACCGGGGAGCTGTTTTTT. Encoded protein: CASSLGQGVTGELFF.

The J gene is TRBJ2-2, the V gene TRBV12-3 or TRBV12-4, with a weak D call TRBD2 (6 bases). The CDR3 covers 14 residues. Trimming pared 3 bases from V and 6 bases from J, leaving 11 bases between. CDR3 nucleotide sequence: TGTGCCAGCAGTTTGTACGGGGGATCCGGGGAGCTGTTTTTT. Protein sequence: CASSLYGGSGELFF.

A few counts support this clonotype. The chain is built from TRBV4-2 and TRBJ2-7; D not resolved. CDR3 size: 16 residues. Germline values: CDR1 LGHNA, CDR2 YNFKEQ. V lost 0 bases and J lost 2, with 14 bases in between. DNA of the CDR3: TGTGCCAGCAGCCAAGAATCAAGGCTACCCACCTACGAGCAGTACTTC. Its translation: CASSQESRLPTYEQYF.

This clonotype was seen only a few times. This rearrangement joins TRBV12-3 or TRBV12-4 to TRBJ2-1, with D perhaps assigned TRBD1 or TRBD2 (7 bases each). V was clipped by 2 bases and J by 8 bases, with 16 bases between them. CDR3 length equals 15 residues. The CDR3 coding sequence is TGTGCCAGCAGTTTACTGGGAGGGGGCAAAGATGAGCAGTTCTTC. It translates to CASSLLGGGKDEQFF.

This clonotype appeared many times. The chain is built from TRBV6-2 or TRBV6-3 and TRBJ1-5; 9 nucleotides agree with TRBD1. Germline V gene data show CDR1 as MNHEY and CDR2 as SVGEGT. The CDR3 sequence is 15 residues long. V dropped 2 bases and J dropped 4; count of bases not matched to a gene: 3. In DNA, the CDR3 is TGTGCCAGCAGTTACGAACAGGGGGCAAATCAGCCCCAGCATTTT. This codes for CASSYEQGANQPQHF.

This clonotype was observed a handful of times. The chain is built from TRBV7-3 and TRBJ2-7; D is uncertain. The CDR3 runs to 13 residues. Deletions cut 5 bases from V and 5 bases from J, with 13 bases between. Germline V gene sequence: CDR1 SGHTA, CDR2 FQGTGA. The CDR3 nucleotides are TGTGCCAGCAGCGACACCTCTTTCAACGAGCAGTACTTC. Encoded protein: CASSDTSFNEQYF.

This clonotype was counted a few times. The rearrangement joins TRBV27 to TRBJ1-4; 11 bases fit TRBD1. The V gene end was trimmed by 4 bases and the J gene end by 4 bases; junction bases not matched to a gene: 8. Germline loops: CDR1 MNHEY, CDR2 SMNVEV (reference sequence). The CDR3 totals 17 residues. The CDR3 protein is CASSSGTGGNFNEKLFF. CDR3 sequence (DNA): TGTGCCAGCAGTTCCGGGACAGGGGGAAATTTTAATGAAAAACTGTTTTTT.

CDR3 sequence (DNA): TGCAGCGTTCGAAGTTTCAACACTGAAGCTTTCTTT. Translation gives CSVRSFNTEAFF. The V gene is TRBV29-1, the J gene TRBJ1-1; D is uncertain. The V end lost 5 bases, the J end lost 2 bases, and 9 bases lay between the germline ends. From germline, CDR1 is SQVTM and CDR2 ANQGSEA. The CDR3 spans 12 residues.

This rearrangement joins TRBV7-2 to TRBJ2-7, with 9 bases identical to TRBD1. This CDR3 is built from 14 residues. V shed 3 bases and J 4 bases; nucleotides not matched to a gene: 4. Germline lookup yields CDR1 SGHTA and CDR2 FQGNSA. This chain's CDR3 is CASSFYRGQYEQYF. Here the CDR3 DNA reads TGTGCCAGCAGCTTTTACAGGGGGCAATACGAGCAGTACTTC.

The gene calls are TRBV7-9 and TRBJ2-7; D perhaps matches TRBD2 (5 bases). With 7 bases removed from V and 2 bases from J, the gap between germline ends came to 12 bases. The CDR3 runs to 13 residues. Germline CDR1 reads SEHNR; CDR2 reads FQNEAQ (reference sequence). The CDR3 nucleotides read TGTGCCAGCACCTCGTCGGGGACCTACGAGCAGTACTTC. This gives the protein CASTSSGTYEQYF.

This clonotype was detected many times. The CDR3 coding sequence is TGTGCCACCAGCAGGGGGACAGGGGTCGCCGGCACAGATACGCAGTATTTT. This sequence encodes CATSRGTGVAGTDTQYF. The chain couples TRBV15 to TRBJ2-3; 10 bases line up with TRBD1. The V gene's germline CDR1 is LNHNV and CDR2 YYDKDF (reference sequence). The J segment lost 1 base and the V segment lost 3 bases, leaving 7 bases of the junction unmatched. This CDR3 spans 17 amino acids.

The table lists this clonotype with a few counts. The rearrangement joins TRBV4-3 to TRBJ2-7; 9 positions agree with TRBD2. V lost 0 bases to trimming and J lost 1 base; unmatched junction nucleotides: 16. CDR1 and CDR2 (germline): LGHNA, YSLEER. The length of the CDR3 is 20 residues. The CDR3 coding sequence is TGCGCCAGCAGCCAAGAAAGCGAGGGGGCGGGTAGCGGGGGATCCTACGAGCAGTACTTC. Its translation: CASSQESEGAGSGGSYEQYF.

This clonotype was seen a handful of times. V usage is TRBV30 and J usage is TRBJ1-3; D not certain. The germline CDR1 and CDR2 sequences are GTSNPN and SVGIG (reference sequence). Trimming shortened V by 5 bases and J by 0 bases, and 5 bases separated the two germline ends. The length of the CDR3 is 12 residues. CDR3 sequence (DNA): TGTGCCTGGTCAGGCTCTGGAAACACCATATATTTT. This sequence encodes CAWSGSGNTIYF.

This chain connects TRBV7-2 to TRBJ1-4, with D tentatively TRBD1 (5 bases). This CDR3 spans 13 amino acids. Per germline, CDR1 SGHTA and CDR2 FQGNSA. The V end was cut by 6 bases, the J end by 5 bases, with 10 bases between. CDR3 nucleotides: TGTGCCAGCAGTAGGGGCAGGAATGAAAAACTGTTTTTT. This sequence encodes CASSRGRNEKLFF. Full variable domain (missing parts from reference TRBV7-2 and TRBJ1-4): GAGVSQSPSNKVTEKGKDVELRCDPISGHTALYWYRQSLGQGLEFLIYFQGNSAPDKSGLPSDRFSAERTGGSVSTLTIQRTQQEDSAVYLCASSRGRNEKLFFGSGTQLSVL.

The gene calls are TRBV12-3 or TRBV12-4 and TRBJ1-5; TRBD1 is a possible D gene (6 bases). Trimming shortened V by 6 bases and J by 0 bases, and 18 bases separated the two germline ends. The CDR3 is made up of 17 amino acids. The CDR3 nucleotides are TGTGCCAGCAGGCCGGGTCGGGGGGCATATAGCAATCAGCCCCAGCATTTT. As protein: CASRPGRGAYSNQPQHF.

The chain couples TRBV9 to TRBJ2-5, with TRBD2 as a possible D gene (6 bases). The germline V gene encodes CDR1 SGDLS and CDR2 YYNGEE. Trimming took off 0 bases at V and 2 bases at J, with 11 bases between the two ends. The CDR3 length is 15 residues. The CDR3 DNA reads TGTGCCAGCAGCGTAGCGGACTATTCACAAGAGACCCAGTACTTC. This encodes CASSVADYSQETQYF.